The rows below give T cell receptor beta chains drawn from one sample of a study of blood T cell repertoires in COVID-19. Method: immunoSEQ multiplex PCR; TCRdb's copy keeps in-frame clones and lacks some. The sample yields some 300,000 clones, 80% to 90% seen once. Sequenced material: peripheral blood. The origin of the receptors is a woman in her seventies with COVID-19, enrolled during active disease. Both conserved end residues are part of each CDR3. D genes are given only for firm matches. Not every row has a clone size; where given, it reads once, few, many or a size class.

J: TRBJ2-1; V: TRBV7-9; D: TRBD2; size: -; CDR3: CASSRSGGARNEQFF; DNA: TGTGCCAGCAGCCGAAGCGGGGGGGCCCGAAATGAGCAGTTCTTC
J: TRBJ1-1; V: TRBV5-1; D: -; size: -; CDR3: CASLETAGGTEAFF; DNA: TGCGCCAGCCTTGAAACGGCGGGAGGCACTGAAGCTTTCTTT
J: TRBJ1-5; V: TRBV5-8; D: -; size: -; CDR3: CASSRRGSHQPQHF; DNA: TGTGCCAGCAGCCGACGGGGGTCCCATCAGCCCCAGCATTTT
J: TRBJ1-4; V: TRBV7-2; D: TRBD1; size: -; CDR3: CASSPNRQGLFF; DNA: TGTGCCAGCAGCCCCAACCGACAGGGGCTGTTTTTT
J: TRBJ1-6; V: TRBV9; D: -; size: -; CDR3: CASSVGGRDNSPLHF; DNA: TGTGCCAGCAGCGTAGGGGGCAGAGATAATTCACCCCTCCACTTT
J: TRBJ2-5; V: TRBV5-1; D: -; size: once; CDR3: CASSLIVGETQYF; DNA: TGCGCCAGCAGCTTGATAGTTGGAGAGACCCAGTACTTC
J: TRBJ2-7; V: TRBV25-1; D: TRBD2; size: -; CDR3: CASTRGGIYEQYF; DNA: TGTGCCAGCACGCGGGGGGGGATTTACGAGCAGTACTTC
J: TRBJ2-7; V: TRBV10-3; D: TRBD1; size: -; CDR3: CAINKGASYEQYF; DNA: TGTGCCATCAATAAGGGGGCTTCCTACGAGCAGTACTTC
J: TRBJ2-7; V: TRBV2; D: -; size: -; CDR3: CASSPSYEQYF; DNA: TGTGCCAGCAGTCCCAGCTACGAGCAGTACTTC
J: TRBJ2-1; V: TRBV7-2; D: -; size: -; CDR3: CASSQNGGGNHEQFF; DNA: TGTGCCAGCAGCCAAAACGGAGGGGGCAATCATGAGCAGTTCTTC
J: TRBJ1-1; V: TRBV29-1; D: TRBD1; size: many; CDR3: CSVRNTGAENTEAFF; DNA: TGCAGCGTCCGGAATACAGGGGCGGAGAACACTGAAGCTTTCTTT
J: TRBJ1-1; V: TRBV4-1; D: TRBD1; size: once; CDR3: CASSQFTTGGGTEAFF; DNA: TGCGCCAGCAGCCAATTTACCACAGGGGGAGGCACTGAAGCTTTCTTT
J: TRBJ1-1; V: TRBV28; D: -; size: few; CDR3: CASSFEQDVWENTEAFF; DNA: TGTGCCAGCAGTTTCGAACAGGACGTCTGGGAGAACACTGAAGCTTTCTTT
J: TRBJ1-1; V: TRBV25-1; D: TRBD1; size: once; CDR3: CATRGQGFTEAFF; DNA: TGTGCCACCAGGGGACAGGGGTTCACTGAAGCTTTCTTT
J: TRBJ1-3; V: TRBV28; D: -; size: -; CDR3: CASRTTASGNTIYF; DNA: TGTGCCAGCAGAACGACAGCCTCTGGAAACACCATATATTTT
J: TRBJ2-7; V: TRBV7-6; D: TRBD2; size: -; CDR3: CASSASGGPSYEQYF; DNA: TGTGCCAGCAGCGCCAGCGGGGGGCCTTCCTACGAGCAGTACTTC
J: TRBJ2-5; V: TRBV7-2; D: TRBD1; size: -; CDR3: CASSSRDRGETQYF; DNA: TGTGCCAGCAGCTCGCGGGACAGGGGTGAGACCCAGTACTTC
J: TRBJ1-1; V: TRBV27; D: -; size: -; CDR3: CASSLSGGLNTEAFF; DNA: TGTGCCAGCAGTTTATCCGGGGGGCTGAACACTGAAGCTTTCTTT
J: TRBJ1-6; V: TRBV5-6; D: -; size: -; CDR3: CASSSQGENSPLHF; DNA: TGTGCCAGCAGCTCACAGGGAGAAAATTCACCCCTCCACTTT
J: TRBJ2-7; V: TRBV6-2/TRBV6-3; D: TRBD1; size: -; CDR3: CASSTQGVAYEQYF; DNA: TGTGCCAGCAGTACACAGGGGGTCGCATACGAGCAGTACTTC
J: TRBJ2-5; V: TRBV9; D: -; size: -; CDR3: CASSVRPSETQYF; DNA: TGTGCCAGCAGCGTTAGGCCTAGCGAGACCCAGTACTTC
J: TRBJ1-6; V: TRBV4-1; D: TRBD1; size: -; CDR3: CASRAVGGVHNSPLHF; DNA: TGCGCCAGCAGGGCCGTAGGGGGCGTCCATAATTCACCCCTCCACTTT
J: TRBJ1-6; V: TRBV5-1; D: TRBD1; size: -; CDR3: CASSPWTGFDSPLHF; DNA: TGCGCCAGCAGCCCCTGGACAGGGTTTGATTCACCCCTCCACTTT
J: TRBJ2-3; V: TRBV9; D: -; size: -; CDR3: CASSVDVRATDTQYF; DNA: TGTGCCAGCAGCGTCGATGTGAGGGCCACAGATACGCAGTATTTT
J: TRBJ2-7; V: TRBV7-2; D: -; size: -; CDR3: CASSPHYEQYF; DNA: TGTGCCAGCAGCCCCCACTACGAGCAGTACTTC
J: TRBJ1-1; V: TRBV2; D: TRBD1; size: once; CDR3: CASRGDRNTEAFF; DNA: TGTGCCAGCAGAGGGGACAGGAACACTGAAGCTTTCTTT
J: TRBJ1-2; V: TRBV28; D: -; size: -; CDR3: CASIRGGHGYTF; DNA: TGTGCCAGCATTAGAGGGGGACATGGCTACACCTTC
J: TRBJ2-7; V: TRBV6-5; D: -; size: -; CDR3: CASSRGGGIPYEQYF; DNA: TGTGCCAGCAGTAGAGGGGGGGGGATTCCCTACGAGCAGTACTTC
J: TRBJ1-1; V: TRBV18; D: TRBD1; size: -; CDR3: CASSPPGQGGTEAFF; DNA: TGTGCCAGCTCACCACCGGGACAGGGAGGCACTGAAGCTTTCTTT
J: TRBJ2-4; V: TRBV5-8; D: -; size: -; CDR3: CASSLTPGIQYF; DNA: TGTGCCAGCAGCTTAACCCCAGGTATTCAGTACTTC
J: TRBJ2-1; V: TRBV18; D: TRBD2; size: -; CDR3: CASSPRTSGSNEQFF; DNA: TGTGCCAGCTCACCACGGACTAGCGGAAGCAATGAGCAGTTCTTC
J: TRBJ1-1; V: TRBV5-1; D: TRBD1; size: -; CDR3: CASSSEGQGATEAFF; DNA: TGCGCCAGCAGCTCCGAAGGACAGGGGGCGACTGAAGCTTTCTTT
J: TRBJ1-1; V: TRBV5-1; D: -; size: -; CDR3: CASSVGHGSEAFF; DNA: TGCGCCAGCAGCGTAGGACACGGAAGTGAAGCTTTCTTT
J: TRBJ1-1; V: TRBV6-4; D: TRBD1; size: once; CDR3: CASSARRDRNTEAFF; DNA: TGTGCCAGCAGTGCCCGGAGGGACAGGAACACTGAAGCTTTCTTT
J: TRBJ2-5; V: TRBV4-1; D: TRBD1; size: -; CDR3: CASSQHGQGKETQYF; DNA: TGCGCCAGCAGCCAACACGGACAGGGAAAGGAGACCCAGTACTTC
J: TRBJ2-1; V: TRBV28; D: TRBD1; size: -; CDR3: CASYSGTALNEQFF; DNA: TGTGCCAGTTATTCCGGGACAGCACTCAATGAGCAGTTCTTC
J: TRBJ2-7; V: TRBV6-2/TRBV6-3; D: -; size: few; CDR3: CASSSGQGGEQYF; DNA: TGTGCCAGCAGTTCGGGGCAGGGAGGCGAGCAGTACTTC
J: TRBJ1-5; V: TRBV5-1; D: TRBD1; size: -; CDR3: CASSRSGQGIVQPQHF; DNA: TGCGCCAGCAGCCGGTCGGGACAGGGGATTGTTCAGCCCCAGCATTTT
J: TRBJ2-1; V: TRBV10-3; D: TRBD2; size: once; CDR3: CAISASGAQNNEQFF; DNA: TGTGCCATCAGTGCTAGCGGGGCGCAGAACAATGAGCAGTTCTTC
J: TRBJ2-6; V: TRBV9; D: -; size: -; CDR3: CASSIEGAGANVLTF; DNA: TGTGCCAGCAGCATAGAGGGGGCTGGGGCCAACGTCCTGACTTTC
J: TRBJ2-4; V: TRBV18; D: TRBD1; size: -; CDR3: CASSRTVPGQGGNIQYF; DNA: TGTGCCAGCTCCAGAACGGTCCCGGGACAGGGGGGAAACATTCAGTACTTC
J: TRBJ1-2; V: TRBV29-1; D: -; size: -; CDR3: CSVNEGYISNGYTF; DNA: TGCAGCGTTAACGAGGGTTATATATCGAATGGCTACACCTTC